One and the same sample provided the 32 T cell receptor beta chains below, sequenced in a study of T cell repertoires in cytomegalovirus infection. Each CDR3 protein is one row after TCRdb ran MiXCR on the reads. The table lists 250,000 or so distinct CDR3 sequences, 9% to 15% of them singletons, with 1.5% to 2% in the top ten. The material sequenced was PBMCs. These receptor sequences come from a human donor in good health (CMV status not recorded). Some clones in this sample may be carry-over from other donors' samples.

This clonotype was picked up many times. The V gene is TRBV7-2, the J gene TRBJ2-1; no clear D gene. In germline, CDR1 is SGHTA, CDR2 FQGNSA. This CDR3 has 14 amino acids. V was shortened by 2 bases and J by 0 bases, with 5 bases between the two germline ends. The CDR3 sequence: CASSLWSSYNEQFF. The CDR3 coding sequence is TGTGCCAGCAGCTTATGGAGCTCCTACAATGAGCAGTTCTTC.

The V and J genes are TRBV19 and TRBJ1-3; D remains ambiguous. Between the trimmed V and J ends, which lost 5 bases and 0 bases, there was a span of 8 bases. Germline lookup yields CDR1 LNHDA and CDR2 SQIVND (reference sequence). This CDR3 spans 14 amino acids. The CDR3 coding sequence is TGTGCCAGTAGTGCTGGTTACTCTGGAAACACCATATATTTT. This encodes CASSAGYSGNTIYF. The variable domain in full, completed from reference TRBV19 and TRBJ1-3, reads DGGITQSPKYLFRKEGQNVTLSCEQNLNHDAMYWYRQDPGQGLRLIYYSQIVNDFQKGDIAEGYSVSREKKESFPLTVTSAQKNPTAFYLCASSAGYSGNTIYFGEGSWLTVV.

This clonotype was counted many times. The final CDR3 position lacks the conserved phenylalanine or tryptophan, pointing to a likely read error. It is unclear where the CDR3 begins or ends on the DNA, so no DNA is shown, and the CDR3 is as TCRdb lists it. The chain is built from TRBV28 and TRBJ2-1; the listed D gene, TRBD1, was not tested against the DNA. From its first to its last residue, the CDR3 has 12 amino acids. Germline assignment: CDR1 MDHEN and CDR2 SYDVKM. The CDR3 region is CASSSPPGQGMI.

In this sample, this clonotype turned up many times. V and J are TRBV7-2 and TRBJ1-4; a possible D gene is TRBD1 (6 bases). CDR1 and CDR2 (germline): SGHTA, FQGNSA. The CDR3 consists of 15 residues. The V end was cut by 1 base, the J end by 10 bases, with 16 bases between. The CDR3 DNA follows: TGTGCCAGCAGCTTAGATGTTAACGGGGGCGGAAAACTGTTTTTT. Protein: CASSLDVNGGGKLFF.

This clonotype was seen many times. The rearrangement uses TRBV7-2 and TRBJ2-7; D unresolved. Germline values: CDR1 SGHTA, CDR2 FQGNSA. V lost 4 bases and J 0 bases, leaving 10 bases between the germline ends. CDR3 length equals 14 residues. In nucleotides, the CDR3 is TGTGCCAGCAGCTCCGACATTGGCTCCTACGAGCAGTACTTC. Translation gives CASSSDIGSYEQYF.

This clonotype was picked up a small number of times. The V gene is TRBV30, the J gene TRBJ2-7, with D uncertain. In germline, CDR1 is GTSNPN, CDR2 SVGIG (reference sequence). The CDR3 totals 13 residues. V gave up 0 bases and J gave up 6 bases, with 12 bases separating them. The CDR3 DNA sequence: TGTGCCTGGAGTGTCCTCAGAGAATCCGAGCAGTACTTC. This encodes CAWSVLRESEQYF.

The chain carries TRBV4-2 and TRBJ2-5, with D hard to call. The CDR3 length is 15 residues. Trimming removed 0 bases at V and 3 bases at J, with 11 bases between. CDR1 LGHNA and CDR2 YNFKEQ come from the germline V gene. The CDR3, as DNA: TGTGCCAGCAGCCAAGATCTTGGGCCAGAAGAGACCCAGTACTTC. As protein: CASSQDLGPEETQYF.

There are a few counts of this clonotype. The chain carries TRBV5-1 and TRBJ2-2, with D maybe TRBD2 (6 bases). V lost 2 bases to trimming and J lost 5 bases, with 13 bases between them. Germline V lookup: CDR1 SGHRS, CDR2 YFSETQ. The CDR3 has 15 amino acids. CDR3 sequence: CASSFRDSPTGELFF. CDR3 bases: TGCGCCAGCAGCTTCCGGGACTCCCCTACCGGGGAGCTGTTTTTT.

A note on this clonotype: Possible read error: a much larger clone is one base away. The chain uses TRBV6-2 or TRBV6-3 and TRBJ1-2; D not certain. This CDR3 is 13 amino acids long. Germline V gene data show CDR1 as MNHEY and CDR2 as SVGEGT. Here the CDR3 DNA reads TGTGCCGGCAGTTTCCTGGAGGGAAGTGGCTACACCTTC. Translation gives CAGSFLEGSGYTF.

The CDR3 DNA sequence: TGTGCCATCAGTGAAAGGCAGGGCCCAATTCCGAACACCGGGGAGCTGTTTTTT. It codes for CAISERQGPIPNTGELFF. The chain links TRBV10-3 to TRBJ2-2; weak D call: TRBD1 (5 bases). Trimming pared 3 bases from V and 0 bases from J, leaving 17 bases between. Germline CDR1 is ENHRY and CDR2 is SYGVKD. This CDR3 comprises 18 residues.

At least ten counts were recorded for this clonotype. J is TRBJ2-5 and V is TRBV19; 7 bases agree with TRBD1. This CDR3 spans 14 amino acids. Trimming cost V 6 bases and J 3 bases; bases outside gene matches: 7. Germline CDR1 LNHDA, CDR2 SQIVND (reference sequence). The CDR3 DNA reads as TGTGCCAGTAGCACTGGACAGGATGAAGAGACCCAGTACTTC. Translation gives CASSTGQDEETQYF.

The chain uses TRBV7-8 and TRBJ1-4, with TRBD1 identical over 7 bases. The CDR3 has 17 residues. V lost 2 bases and J lost 5; bases outside the gene matches: 11. The germline CDR1 and CDR2 sequences are SGHVS and FQNEAQ. CDR3 protein: CASSLWILRGGNEKLFF. CDR3 coding DNA: TGTGCCAGCAGCTTATGGATCCTCAGGGGGGGGAATGAAAAACTGTTTTTT.

This rearrangement joins TRBV12-3 or TRBV12-4 to TRBJ2-2, with D possibly matching TRBD1 (6 bases). The V gene lost 5 bases and the J gene lost 1 base, with 11 bases spanning the gap. The CDR3 covers 15 residues. CDR3 DNA sequence: TGTGCCAGCAGTCTAATGACAGGGAACACCGGGGAGCTGTTTTTT. It codes for CASSLMTGNTGELFF.

The chain recombines TRBV18 with TRBJ2-6; D remains ambiguous. Deletions cut 2 bases from V and 3 bases from J, with 5 bases between. Per the germline V gene, CDR1 is KGHSH and CDR2 is LQKENI. The CDR3 is 14 amino acids. The CDR3: CASSPSFGANVLTF. The CDR3 DNA reads TGTGCCAGCTCACCAAGTTTTGGGGCCAACGTCCTGACTTTC.

The chain couples TRBV12-3 or TRBV12-4 to TRBJ2-5; D unclear. V lost 6 bases and J 2 bases, leaving 10 bases between the germline ends. The CDR3 length is 13 residues. The CDR3 nucleotides read TGTGCCAGCAGCCGTTTCTCGCAAGAGACCCAGTACTTC. Its translation: CASSRFSQETQYF.

This clonotype was counted a few times. The chain has TRBV6-6 and TRBJ1-1, with unresolved D. Trimming pared 2 bases from V and 0 bases from J, leaving 19 bases between. CDR3 size: 18 residues. Germline lookup yields CDR1 MNHNY and CDR2 SVGAGI (reference sequence). CDR3: CASSYTSGPSTMNTEAFF. CDR3 DNA: TGTGCCAGCAGTTACACTTCCGGGCCCTCCACCATGAACACTGAAGCTTTCTTT.

The J gene is TRBJ1-1, the V gene TRBV29-1, with TRBD1 matching over 7 bases. The CDR3 has 13 residues. The germline CDR1 and CDR2 sequences are SQVTM and ANQGSEA. V shed 1 base, J shed 5 bases, and the junction held 4 bases outside the gene matches. CDR3 in amino acids: CSVEGQGETEAFF. CDR3 nucleotides: TGCAGCGTTGAAGGGCAGGGGGAAACTGAAGCTTTCTTT.

This chain links TRBV20-1 with TRBJ1-6, with D possibly matching TRBD1 (6 bases). The V end was cut by 5 bases, the J end by 10 bases, with 15 bases between. This CDR3 has 13 amino acids. Germline CDR1 DFQATT, CDR2 SNEGSKA (reference sequence). The CDR3 loop reads CSADDRTGSPLHF. CDR3 nucleotides: TGCAGTGCTGATGACAGGACCGGCTCACCCCTCCACTTT.

The table lists this clonotype with many counts. This sequence joins TRBV7-2 and TRBJ2-3; D tentatively reads TRBD1 or TRBD2 (5 bases each). This CDR3 is 14 amino acids long. CDR1 SGHTA and CDR2 FQGNSA come from the germline V gene. The ends were cut back, 5 bases at V and 4 bases at J, with 13 bases in the middle. The CDR3, as DNA: TGTGCCAGCAGCCAGGGACGGGGCGCAGATACGCAGTATTTT. Protein sequence: CASSQGRGADTQYF.

The CDR3, as DNA: TGTGCCAGCAACCCTAGCGGGAGCGGGCACAATGAGCAGTTCTTC. Encoded protein: CASNPSGSGHNEQFF. The chain has TRBV11-3 and TRBJ2-1, with 10 positions matching TRBD2. The CDR3 is made up of 15 amino acids. V lost 7 bases and J lost 5; bases outside the gene matches: 8. From germline, CDR1 is SGHNT and CDR2 YENEEA.

This clonotype was recorded many times. The chain joins TRBV29-1 to TRBJ2-2, with 10 bases aligning to TRBD1. Germline-derived CDR1 and CDR2 are SQVTM and ANQGSEA. The trim removed 7 bases at V and 2 bases at J, leaving 13 bases unmatched. CDR3 length: 17 residues. The DNA of the CDR3 is TGCAGCGGAATCAATCTGGGACAGGGGTATAACACCGGGGAGCTGTTTTTT. Its translation is CSGINLGQGYNTGELFF.

This clonotype occurred many times. CDR3 bases: TGTGCCACCCTAGCCCCTTTTGAAGCCGGGGCCAACGTCCTGACTTTC. This gives the protein CATLAPFEAGANVLTF. V and J are TRBV15 and TRBJ2-6, with D perhaps TRBD2 (5 bases). V was trimmed by 8 bases and J by 4 bases, leaving 18 bases between them. CDR3 length: 16 residues. Germline values: CDR1 LNHNV, CDR2 YYDKDF (reference sequence). Looking up the rest from reference TRBV15 and TRBJ2-6 gives the full variable domain: DAMVIQNPRYQVTQFGKPVTLSCSQTLNHNVMYWYQQKSSQAPKLLFHYYDKDFNNEADTPDNFQSRRPNTSFCFLDIRSPGLGDTAMYLCATLAPFEAGANVLTFGAGSRLTVL.

At least ten counts were recorded for this clonotype. The gene calls are TRBV7-2 and TRBJ1-2; 9 bases align to TRBD1. The CDR3 extends over 14 amino acids. V was clipped by 1 base and J by 8 bases; unmatched bases: 5. Germline V lookup: CDR1 SGHTA, CDR2 FQGNSA. In DNA, the CDR3 is TGTGCCAGCAGCTTAGTTACAGGGGGCTGGGGCTACACCTTC. Translation: CASSLVTGGWGYTF.

This clonotype was counted once. The chain employs TRBV5-1 and TRBJ2-5, with 7 positions matching TRBD1. The CDR3 loop spans 14 amino acids. V gave up 4 bases and J gave up 2 bases; unmatched junction bases: 5. In germline, CDR1 is SGHRS, CDR2 YFSETQ. The CDR3 region is CASSPTTGQETQYF. In DNA, the CDR3 is TGCGCCAGCAGCCCCACGACAGGGCAAGAGACCCAGTACTTC.

The genes are TRBV3-1 and TRBJ1-1, with D possibly TRBD1 on 5 matching bases. The CDR3 is 13 amino acids. Germline assignment: CDR1 LGHDT and CDR2 YNNKEL (reference sequence). The V end was cut by 3 bases, the J end by 4 bases, with 9 bases between. The CDR3 sequence is CASSQGDGTEAFF. CDR3 coding DNA: TGTGCCAGCAGCCAGGGGGACGGCACTGAAGCTTTCTTT.

The chain couples TRBV6-2 or TRBV6-3 to TRBJ2-7; no clear D gene. The CDR3 length is 14 residues. The germline V and J ends were trimmed by 0 bases and 0 bases, with 6 bases remaining between them. Germline values: CDR1 MNHEY, CDR2 SVGEGT. CDR3 amino acids: CASSYSGHSYEQYF. Here the CDR3 DNA reads TGTGCCAGCAGTTACTCCGGGCACTCCTACGAGCAGTACTTC.

The rearrangement links TRBV11-3 to TRBJ1-1; the D is unclear. V gave up 0 bases and J gave up 6 bases, with 11 bases separating them. Germline CDR1 and CDR2: SGHNT and YENEEA. This CDR3 spans 14 amino acids. This CDR3 is CASSLDPVQAEAFF. CDR3 nucleotides: TGTGCCAGCAGCTTAGATCCGGTGCAGGCTGAAGCTTTCTTT.

This sequence joins TRBV12-3 or TRBV12-4 and TRBJ2-1; 8 bases match TRBD2. CDR3 length: 13 amino acids. With 0 bases clipped from V and 12 bases from J, the junction kept 4 bases outside the gene matches. In nucleotides, the CDR3 is TGTGCCAGCAGTTTAGCAGCGGGGGATAGGCAGTTCTTC. Translating it yields CASSLAAGDRQFF.

The chain couples TRBV19 to TRBJ1-2, with a weak D call TRBD1 (5 bases). The CDR3 is made up of 14 amino acids. Germline V gene sequence: CDR1 LNHDA, CDR2 SQIVND (reference sequence). V lost 2 bases and J 3 bases, leaving 10 bases between the germline ends. The CDR3 loop is CASSIKGTDYGYTF. Written as DNA, the CDR3 is TGTGCCAGTAGTATAAAAGGGACCGACTATGGCTACACCTTC.

This clonotype was found many times. V usage is TRBV7-2 and J usage is TRBJ1-1, with TRBD1 identical over 9 bases. The V gene end was trimmed by 7 bases and the J gene end by 4 bases; junction bases not matched to a gene: 7. The CDR3 contains 14 residues. Germline CDR1 and CDR2: SGHTA and FQGNSA. Here the CDR3 DNA reads TGTGCCAGCAAAGCGGGACAGGGTCCCACTGAAGCTTTCTTT. Translated, it gives CASKAGQGPTEAFF.

This clonotype was seen a few times. The chain has TRBV11-2 and TRBJ2-1, with D possibly matching TRBD1 (6 bases). This CDR3 spans 15 amino acids. Germline CDR1 reads SGHAT; CDR2 reads FQNNGV. Trimming took off 3 bases at V and 3 bases at J, with 12 bases between the two ends. The CDR3 DNA is TGTGCCAGCAGCTTTGGACAGAATGACTACAATGAGCAGTTCTTC. Translating it yields CASSFGQNDYNEQFF.

CDR3 sequence (DNA): TGTGCCAGCAGTACGAGGGTGGATACGCAGTATTTT. It is translated as CASSTRVDTQYF. The chain couples TRBV6-1 to TRBJ2-3, with D tentatively TRBD2 (5 bases). The CDR3 has 12 residues. V was pared by 5 bases and J by 6 bases, with 9 bases between. Germline CDR1 MNHNS, CDR2 SASEGT.